The clone carrying this TCR beta chain occurred once. One heparinised draw, averaging about 0.11 L, was taken per donor. In all sorted populations, purity surpassed 95%. The data originate from a study of beta chain features in type 1 diabetes. The authors reverse transcribed all of the isolated RNA, so sequencing captured expressed TCRB transcripts. Libraries were prepared by immunoSEQ multiplex PCR; TCRdb keeps only in-frame clonotypes and omits some of them. This sample yields approximately 470,000 clones, of which around 28% are seen a single time; about 0.065% belongs to the top ten. CDR3 size: 14 residues. V trimming: 5 bases; J trimming: 13 bases; junction bases outside the gene matches: 10. CDR1 PRHDT and CDR2 FYEKMQ come from the germline V gene (reference sequence).

Sequencing used naive CD4+ T cells from blood. This TCR derives from a man younger than 35 in good health. The genes are TRBV13 and TRBJ2-5; 13 bases match TRBD2. The CDR3 loop reads CASSLSGTSGTGYF. The CDR3 nucleotides read TGTGCCAGCAGCCTTTCCGGGACTAGCGGGACGGGGTACTTC.